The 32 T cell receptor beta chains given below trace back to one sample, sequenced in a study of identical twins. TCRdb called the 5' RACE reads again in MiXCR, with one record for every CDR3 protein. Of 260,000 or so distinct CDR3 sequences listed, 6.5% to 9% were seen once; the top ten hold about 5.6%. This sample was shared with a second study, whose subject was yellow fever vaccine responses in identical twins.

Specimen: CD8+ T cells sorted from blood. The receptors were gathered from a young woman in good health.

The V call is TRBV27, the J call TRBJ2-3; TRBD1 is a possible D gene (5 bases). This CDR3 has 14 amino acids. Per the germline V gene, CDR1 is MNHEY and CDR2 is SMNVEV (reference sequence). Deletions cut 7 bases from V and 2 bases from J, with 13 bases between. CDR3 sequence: CASTALGLTDTQYF. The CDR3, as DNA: TGTGCCAGCACTGCGTTGGGGCTCACAGATACGCAGTATTTT.

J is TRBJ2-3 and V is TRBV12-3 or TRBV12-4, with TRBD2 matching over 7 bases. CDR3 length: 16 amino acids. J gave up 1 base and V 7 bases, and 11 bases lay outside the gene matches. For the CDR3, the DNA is TGTGCCAGCACCTCAATGGGGGGGTTCCGCACAGATACGCAGTATTTT. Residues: CASTSMGGFRTDTQYF.

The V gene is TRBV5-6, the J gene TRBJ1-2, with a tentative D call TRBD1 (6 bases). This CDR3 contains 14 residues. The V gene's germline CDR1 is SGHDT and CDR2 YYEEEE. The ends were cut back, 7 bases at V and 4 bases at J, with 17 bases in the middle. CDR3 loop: CASGITGTFYGYTF. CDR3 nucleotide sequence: TGTGCCAGCGGCATCACAGGGACTTTCTATGGCTACACCTTC.

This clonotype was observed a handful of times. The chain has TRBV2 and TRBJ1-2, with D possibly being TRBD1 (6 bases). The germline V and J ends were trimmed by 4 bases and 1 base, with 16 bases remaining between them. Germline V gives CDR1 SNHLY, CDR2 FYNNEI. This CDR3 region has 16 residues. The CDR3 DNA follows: TGTGCCAGCAGTGTGGACAGCGTACGATTTAACTATGGCTACACCTTC. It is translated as CASSVDSVRFNYGYTF.

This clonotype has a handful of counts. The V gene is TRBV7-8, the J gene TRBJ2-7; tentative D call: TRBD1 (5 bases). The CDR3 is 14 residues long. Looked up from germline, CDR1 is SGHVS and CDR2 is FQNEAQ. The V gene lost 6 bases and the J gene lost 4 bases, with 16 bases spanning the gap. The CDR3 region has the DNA TGTGCCAGCAGAGGGGCAGGGTACGAATACGAGCAGTACTTC. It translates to CASRGAGYEYEQYF.

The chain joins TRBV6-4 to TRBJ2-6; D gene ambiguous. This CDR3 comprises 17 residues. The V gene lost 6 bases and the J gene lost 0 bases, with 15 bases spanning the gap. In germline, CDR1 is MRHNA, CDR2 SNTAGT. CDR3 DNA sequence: TGTGCCAGCAGCCGTGGGCATCCCACCTCTGGGGCCAACGTCCTGACTTTC. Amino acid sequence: CASSRGHPTSGANVLTF.

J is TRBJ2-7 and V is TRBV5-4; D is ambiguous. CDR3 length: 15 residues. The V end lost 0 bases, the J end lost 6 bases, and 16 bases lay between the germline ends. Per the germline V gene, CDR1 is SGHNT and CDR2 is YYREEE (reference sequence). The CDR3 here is CASSLDGGFPPEQYF. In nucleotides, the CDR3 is TGTGCCAGCAGCTTGGATGGCGGCTTCCCTCCCGAGCAGTACTTC.

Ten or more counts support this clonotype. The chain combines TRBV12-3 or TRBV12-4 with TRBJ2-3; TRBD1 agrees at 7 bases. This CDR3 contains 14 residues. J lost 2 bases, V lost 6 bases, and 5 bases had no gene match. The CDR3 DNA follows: TGTGCCAGCAGACCGGGACAGCTCACAGATACGCAGTATTTT. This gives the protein CASRPGQLTDTQYF.

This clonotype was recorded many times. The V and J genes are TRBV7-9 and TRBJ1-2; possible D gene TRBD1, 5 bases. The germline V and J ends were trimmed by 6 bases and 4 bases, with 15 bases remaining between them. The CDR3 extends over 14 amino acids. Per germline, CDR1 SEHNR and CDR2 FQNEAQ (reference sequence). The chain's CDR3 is CASSLGGTAYGYTF. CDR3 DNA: TGTGCCAGCAGTCTCGGGGGGACGGCCTATGGCTACACCTTC.

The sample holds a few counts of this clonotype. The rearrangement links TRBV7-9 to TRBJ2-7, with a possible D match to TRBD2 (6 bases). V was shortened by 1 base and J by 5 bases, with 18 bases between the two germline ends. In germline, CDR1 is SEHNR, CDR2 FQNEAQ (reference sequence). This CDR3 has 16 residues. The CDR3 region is CASSLVGVASAHEQYF. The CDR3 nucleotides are TGTGCCAGCAGCTTAGTAGGGGTGGCTAGCGCCCACGAGCAGTACTTC.

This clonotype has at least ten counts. The CDR3 coding sequence is TGCGCCAGCCGACAGGGGGGCTCCTACGAGCAGTACTTC. Translation: CASRQGGSYEQYF. This chain connects TRBV5-1 to TRBJ2-7; 9 nucleotides line up with TRBD1. CDR1 and CDR2 (germline): SGHRS, YFSETQ. This CDR3 comprises 13 residues. J gave up 0 bases and V 7 bases, and 2 bases lay outside the gene matches.

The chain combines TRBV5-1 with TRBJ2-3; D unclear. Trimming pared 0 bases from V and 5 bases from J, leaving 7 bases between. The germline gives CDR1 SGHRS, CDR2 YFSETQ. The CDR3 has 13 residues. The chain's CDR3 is CASSLGRLDTQYF. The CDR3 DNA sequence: TGCGCCAGCAGCTTGGGCCGACTAGATACGCAGTATTTT.

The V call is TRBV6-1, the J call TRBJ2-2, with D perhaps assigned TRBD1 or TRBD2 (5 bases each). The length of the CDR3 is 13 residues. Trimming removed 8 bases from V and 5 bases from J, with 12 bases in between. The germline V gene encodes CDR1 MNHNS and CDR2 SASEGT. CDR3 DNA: TGTGCCAGCGAAGGGACGTGGACCGGGGAGCTGTTTTTT. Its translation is CASEGTWTGELFF.

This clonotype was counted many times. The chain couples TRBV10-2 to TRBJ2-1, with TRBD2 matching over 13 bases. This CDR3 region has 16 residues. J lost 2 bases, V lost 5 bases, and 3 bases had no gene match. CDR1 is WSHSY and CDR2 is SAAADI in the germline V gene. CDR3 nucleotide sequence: TGCGCCAGCAGTAGGGGACTAGCGGGACCCTACAATGAGCAGTTCTTC. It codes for CASSRGLAGPYNEQFF.

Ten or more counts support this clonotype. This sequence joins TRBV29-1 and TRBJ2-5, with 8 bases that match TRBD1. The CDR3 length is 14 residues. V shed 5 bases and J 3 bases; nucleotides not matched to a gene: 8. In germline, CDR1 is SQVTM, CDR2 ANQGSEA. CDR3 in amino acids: CSVSWTGMEETQYF. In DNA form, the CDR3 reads TGCAGCGTTTCCTGGACAGGGATGGAAGAGACCCAGTACTTC.

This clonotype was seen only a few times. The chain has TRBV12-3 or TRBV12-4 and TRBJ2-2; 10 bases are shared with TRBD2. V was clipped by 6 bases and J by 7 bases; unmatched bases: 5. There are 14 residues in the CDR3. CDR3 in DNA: TGTGCCAGCAGCACTAGCGGGGTGGTCGGGGAGCTGTTTTTT. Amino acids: CASSTSGVVGELFF.

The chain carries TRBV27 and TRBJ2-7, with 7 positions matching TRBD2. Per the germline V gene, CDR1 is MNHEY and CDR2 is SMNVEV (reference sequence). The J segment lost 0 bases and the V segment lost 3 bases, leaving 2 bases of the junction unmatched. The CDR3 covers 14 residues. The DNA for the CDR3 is TGTGCCAGCAGTTTTACTAGCGCCTCCTACGAGCAGTACTTC. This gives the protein CASSFTSASYEQYF.

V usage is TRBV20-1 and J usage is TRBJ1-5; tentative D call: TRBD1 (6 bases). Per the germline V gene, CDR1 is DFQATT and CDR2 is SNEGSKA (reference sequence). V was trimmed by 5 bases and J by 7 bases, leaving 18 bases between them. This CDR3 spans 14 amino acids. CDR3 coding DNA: TGCAGTGCTGGGGGCGGGGTGGGAGTACAGCCCCAGCATTTT. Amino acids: CSAGGGVGVQPQHF.

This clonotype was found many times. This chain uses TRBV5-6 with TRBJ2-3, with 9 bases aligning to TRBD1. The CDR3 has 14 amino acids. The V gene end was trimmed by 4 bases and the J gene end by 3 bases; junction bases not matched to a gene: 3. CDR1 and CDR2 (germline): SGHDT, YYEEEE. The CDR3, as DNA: TGTGCCAGCAGCCGGGACAGGGCTACAGATACGCAGTATTTT. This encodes CASSRDRATDTQYF.

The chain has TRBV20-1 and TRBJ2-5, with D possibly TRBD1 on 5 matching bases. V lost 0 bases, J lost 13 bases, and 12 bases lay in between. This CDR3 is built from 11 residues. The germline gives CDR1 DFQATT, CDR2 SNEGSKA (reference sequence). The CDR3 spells CSAREGASPYF. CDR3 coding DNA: TGCAGTGCTAGAGAAGGGGCGAGCCCGTACTTC.

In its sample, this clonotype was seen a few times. Here the CDR3 DNA reads TGTGCCAGCAGTTTATACGGCAGGGGCCTCTATGGCTACACCTTC. Encoded protein: CASSLYGRGLYGYTF. This sequence joins TRBV12-3 or TRBV12-4 and TRBJ1-2; tentative D call: TRBD1 (6 bases). The CDR3 is 15 residues long. Between the trimmed V and J ends, which lost 2 bases and 4 bases, there was a span of 14 bases.

The CDR3 DNA reads as TGCAGTGCTAGGGTGAGCCCAATTGAGCAGTTCTTC. It codes for CSARVSPIEQFF. The chain employs TRBV20-1 and TRBJ2-1; D gene ambiguous. Germline V lookup: CDR1 DFQATT, CDR2 SNEGSKA (reference sequence). Trimming left V 3 bases short and J 9 bases short, with 12 bases between. The CDR3 is 12 residues long.

CDR3 loop: CASSVMGYNTGELFF. The CDR3, as DNA: TGTGCCAGCAGCGTAATGGGCTATAACACCGGGGAGCTGTTTTTT. The rearrangement joins TRBV7-9 to TRBJ2-2, with D unclear. Germline assignment: CDR1 SEHNR and CDR2 FQNEAQ (reference sequence). The CDR3 has 15 residues. Trimming pared 5 bases from V and 2 bases from J, leaving 12 bases between.

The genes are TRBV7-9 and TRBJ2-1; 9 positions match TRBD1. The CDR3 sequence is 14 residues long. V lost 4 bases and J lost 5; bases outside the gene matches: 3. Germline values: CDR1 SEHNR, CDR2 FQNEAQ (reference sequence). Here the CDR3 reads CASSSDRGHNEQFF. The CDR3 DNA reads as TGTGCCAGCAGCTCGGACAGGGGCCACAATGAGCAGTTCTTC. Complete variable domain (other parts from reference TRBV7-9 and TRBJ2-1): DTGVSQNPRHKITKRGQNVTFRCDPISEHNRLYWYRQTLGQGPEFLTYFQNEAQLEKSRLLSDRFSAERPKGSFSTLEIQRTEQGDSAMYLCASSSDRGHNEQFFGPGTRLTVL.

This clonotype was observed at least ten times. The CDR3 DNA sequence: TGTGCCATCAGTGATGACAGGGCGAACACCGGGGAGCTGTTTTTT. Residues: CAISDDRANTGELFF. The chain combines TRBV10-3 with TRBJ2-2; 7 bases align to TRBD1. Per the germline V gene, CDR1 is ENHRY and CDR2 is SYGVKD. The CDR3 totals 15 residues. Trimming removed 3 bases from V and 0 bases from J; junction bases left unmatched: 1.

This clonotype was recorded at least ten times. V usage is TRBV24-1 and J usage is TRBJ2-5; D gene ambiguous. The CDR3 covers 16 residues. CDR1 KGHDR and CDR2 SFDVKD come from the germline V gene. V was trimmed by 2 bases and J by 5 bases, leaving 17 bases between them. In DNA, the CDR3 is TGTGCCACCAGTGATTCGAGACTCAACCCTCGGGAGACCCAGTACTTC. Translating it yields CATSDSRLNPRETQYF.

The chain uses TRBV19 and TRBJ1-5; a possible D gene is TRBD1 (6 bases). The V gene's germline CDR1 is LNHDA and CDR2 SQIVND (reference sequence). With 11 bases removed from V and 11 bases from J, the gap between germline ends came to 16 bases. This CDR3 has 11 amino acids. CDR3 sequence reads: CASDSPSTQHF. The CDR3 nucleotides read TGTGCCTCGGACAGCCCATCGACCCAGCATTTT.

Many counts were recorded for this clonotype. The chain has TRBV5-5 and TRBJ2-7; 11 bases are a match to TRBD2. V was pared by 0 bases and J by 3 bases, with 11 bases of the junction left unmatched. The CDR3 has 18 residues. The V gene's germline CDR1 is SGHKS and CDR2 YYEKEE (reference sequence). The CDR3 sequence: CASSLVTTSGGVRYEQYV. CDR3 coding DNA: TGTGCCAGCAGCTTGGTGACTACTAGCGGGGGAGTCCGCTACGAGCAGTACGTC.

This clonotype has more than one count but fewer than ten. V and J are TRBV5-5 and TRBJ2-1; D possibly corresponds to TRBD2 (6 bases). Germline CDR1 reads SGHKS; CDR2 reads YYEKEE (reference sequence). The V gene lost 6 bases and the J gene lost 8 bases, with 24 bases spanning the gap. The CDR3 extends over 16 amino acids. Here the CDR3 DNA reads TGTGCCAGCACCCCCTGGGGGACTTATAGTACACATGAGCAGTTCTTC. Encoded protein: CASTPWGTYSTHEQFF.

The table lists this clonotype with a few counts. CDR3 amino acids: CASRPTSGRTDTQYF. The CDR3 bases are TGTGCCAGCAGGCCAACTAGCGGCCGCACAGATACGCAGTATTTT. The rearrangement uses TRBV7-8 and TRBJ2-3, with TRBD2 matching 8 bases. Germline assignment: CDR1 SGHVS and CDR2 FQNEAQ. The CDR3 has 15 residues. V gave up 6 bases and J gave up 1 base; unmatched junction bases: 6.

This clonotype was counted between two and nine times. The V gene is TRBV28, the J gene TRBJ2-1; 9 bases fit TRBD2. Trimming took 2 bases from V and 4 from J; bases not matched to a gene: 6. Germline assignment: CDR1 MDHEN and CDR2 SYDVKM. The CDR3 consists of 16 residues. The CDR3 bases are TGTGCCAGCAGTTTAGACAGACTAGCGGAGTACAATGAGCAGTTCTTC. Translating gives CASSLDRLAEYNEQFF.

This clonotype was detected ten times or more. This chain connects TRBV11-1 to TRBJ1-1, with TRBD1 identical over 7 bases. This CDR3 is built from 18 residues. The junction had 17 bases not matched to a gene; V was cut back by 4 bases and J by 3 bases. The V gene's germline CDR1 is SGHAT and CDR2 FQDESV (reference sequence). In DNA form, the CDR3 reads TGTGCCAGCAGCTCCAAGGGAAAGGGGGCGCGGACTGACACTGAAGCTTTCTTT. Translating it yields CASSSKGKGARTDTEAFF.